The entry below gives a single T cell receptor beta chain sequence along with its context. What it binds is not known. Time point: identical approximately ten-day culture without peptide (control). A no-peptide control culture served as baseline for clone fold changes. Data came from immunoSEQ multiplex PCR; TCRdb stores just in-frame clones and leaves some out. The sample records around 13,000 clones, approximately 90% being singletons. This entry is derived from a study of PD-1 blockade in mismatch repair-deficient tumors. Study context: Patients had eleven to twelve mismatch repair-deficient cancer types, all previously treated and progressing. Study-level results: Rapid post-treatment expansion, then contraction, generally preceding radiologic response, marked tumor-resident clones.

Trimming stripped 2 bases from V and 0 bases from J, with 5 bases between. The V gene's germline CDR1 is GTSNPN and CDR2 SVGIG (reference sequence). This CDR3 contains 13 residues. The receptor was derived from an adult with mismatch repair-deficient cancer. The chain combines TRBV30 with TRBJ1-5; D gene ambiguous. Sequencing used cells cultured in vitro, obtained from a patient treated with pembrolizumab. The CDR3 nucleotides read TGTGCCTGGAGTCCAGATAGCAATCAGCCCCAGCATTTT. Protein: CAWSPDSNQPQHF.